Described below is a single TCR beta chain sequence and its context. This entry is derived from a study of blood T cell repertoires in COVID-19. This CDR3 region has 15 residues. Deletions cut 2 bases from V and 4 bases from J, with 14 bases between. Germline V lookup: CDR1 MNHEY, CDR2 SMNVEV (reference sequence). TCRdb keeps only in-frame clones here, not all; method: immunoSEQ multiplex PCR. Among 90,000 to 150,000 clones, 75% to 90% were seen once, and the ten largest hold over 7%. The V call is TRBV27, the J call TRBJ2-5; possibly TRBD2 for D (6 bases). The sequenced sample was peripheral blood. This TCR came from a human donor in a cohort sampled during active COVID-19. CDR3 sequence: CASSLGAGRGETQYF. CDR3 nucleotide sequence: TGTGCCAGCAGTTTAGGGGCAGGGCGGGGAGAGACCCAGTACTTC.